The 24 T cell receptor beta chains below were found in one sample sequenced in a study of T cells in Graves' hyperthyroidism and ophthalmopathy. There were TCR beta CDR3 regions amplified from RNA transcripts. In the first-round RT-PCR of the TCR CDR3, the HTBI primer set was used. MiXCR was run by TCRdb on the multiplex PCR reads, yielding one entry per CDR3 protein. Of around 500,000 distinct CDR3 sequences listed, 14% are singletons. Sequenced sample: blood. These receptors came from a woman in her 40s with Graves' hyperthyroidism.

This clonotype was recorded only once. The chain employs TRBV29-1 and TRBJ1-2; 9 bases fit TRBD1. This CDR3 contains 15 residues. Looked up from germline, CDR1 is SQVTM and CDR2 is ANQGSEA. Trimming took 2 bases from V and 7 from J; bases not matched to a gene: 11. The CDR3 reads CSVELGRDRVSGYTF. CDR3 coding DNA: TGCAGCGTTGAATTAGGCAGGGACAGGGTTTCTGGCTACACCTTC.

The V call is TRBV9, the J call TRBJ1-1; weak D call: TRBD1 (5 bases). V was cut by 4 bases and J by 5 bases, with 15 bases left in between. This CDR3 is built from 14 residues. CDR1 SGDLS and CDR2 YYNGEE come from the germline V gene. The CDR3 region is CASSPGPWTTEAFF. The CDR3 coding sequence is TGTGCCAGCAGCCCGGGACCCTGGACGACTGAAGCTTTCTTT.

This clonotype was seen at least ten times. The gene calls are TRBV20-1 and TRBJ2-1; 14 nucleotides line up with TRBD2. V trimming: 1 base; J trimming: 9 bases; junction bases outside the gene matches: 23. The CDR3 loop spans 21 amino acids. Germline CDR1 DFQATT, CDR2 SNEGSKA (reference sequence). Here the CDR3 DNA reads TGCAGTGCTAGAGCCCCTAGCGGCGGGACTAGCGGGAGAAGATGGTCTGGTGAGCAGTTCTTC. Translated: CSARAPSGGTSGRRWSGEQFF.

For this clonotype: Given a much more abundant clone one base away, this may be a read error. The chain's CDR3 is CASSSTGGADSYTF. The CDR3 DNA reads TGTGCCAGCAGCTCGACAGGGGGCGCGGATAGCTACACCTTC. The chain carries TRBV7-9 and TRBJ1-2; 10 positions match TRBD1. The J segment lost 9 bases and the V segment lost 4 bases, leaving 8 bases of the junction unmatched. The CDR3 is 14 residues long. Germline V CDR1 and CDR2: SEHNR, FQNEAQ (reference sequence).

The chain uses TRBV29-1 and TRBJ2-7, with 13 bases that match TRBD2. Germline values: CDR1 SQVTM, CDR2 ANQGSEA. The V and J ends lost 6 bases and 1 base, in that order; junction bases with no gene match: 12. The CDR3 covers 17 residues. CDR3 residues: CSVRGLGTSGESYEQYF. The DNA for the CDR3 is TGCAGCGTCCGAGGGTTGGGGACTAGCGGGGAATCCTACGAGCAGTACTTC.

The table lists this clonotype with many counts. The chain couples TRBV18 to TRBJ1-3; D remains ambiguous. The CDR3 covers 13 residues. V lost 4 bases and J 8 bases, leaving 12 bases between the germline ends. Looked up from germline, CDR1 is KGHSH and CDR2 is LQKENI. This CDR3 reads CASSLGLGDTIYF. The CDR3 bases are TGTGCCAGCTCACTTGGACTCGGGGACACCATATATTTT.

This clonotype was detected many times. The chain joins TRBV7-2 to TRBJ2-7; 8 nucleotides agree with TRBD2. CDR1 and CDR2 (germline): SGHTA, FQGNSA. Trimming at V came to 0 bases and at J to 7 bases, leaving 8 bases not matched to a gene. This CDR3 has 15 residues. CDR3 protein: CASSLARGSGAEQYF. The CDR3 DNA follows: TGTGCCAGCAGCTTAGCGCGGGGTAGCGGGGCTGAGCAGTACTTC. The full variable domain, in which reference TRBV7-2 and TRBJ2-7 provide the parts outside the CDR3, is GAGVSQSPSNKVTEKGKDVELRCDPISGHTALYWYRQSLGQGLEFLIYFQGNSAPDKSGLPSDRFSAERTGGSVSTLTIQRTQQEDSAVYLCASSLARGSGAEQYFGPGTRLTVT.

V is TRBV7-2 and J is TRBJ1-1; 8 bases line up with TRBD1. Looked up from germline, CDR1 is SGHTA and CDR2 is FQGNSA. The CDR3 runs 15 residues. J gave up 1 base and V 2 bases, and 3 bases lay outside the gene matches. CDR3: CASSLQGARNTEAFF. DNA for the CDR3: TGTGCCAGCAGCTTACAGGGGGCGCGGAACACTGAAGCTTTCTTT.

The V and J genes are TRBV29-1 and TRBJ2-7; D gene ambiguous. The CDR3 runs 14 residues. V lost 3 bases, J lost 2 bases, and 14 bases lay in between. The germline V gene has CDR1 SQVTM and CDR2 ANQGSEA. The CDR3 sequence: CSVESLEDPYEQYF. The CDR3 region has the DNA TGCAGCGTTGAGTCCCTAGAGGATCCCTACGAGCAGTACTTC.

A note on this clonotype: A much larger clone lies one base from this, so it may be a read error. This CDR3 is CASSSTSGRHNEQFF. CDR3 nucleotide sequence: TGTGCCAGCAGTAGTACTAGCGGGAGGCATAATGAGCAGTTCTTC. The chain combines TRBV2 with TRBJ2-1; 12 positions agree with TRBD2. Losses at the gene ends were 5 bases for V and 7 bases for J; bases not matched to a gene: 6. Germline loops: CDR1 SNHLY, CDR2 FYNNEI. This CDR3 contains 15 residues. The entire variable domain, with the rest obtained from reference TRBV2 and TRBJ2-1, is as follows: EPEVTQTPSHQVTQMGQEVILRCVPISNHLYFYWYRQILGQKVEFLVSFYNNEISEKSEIFDDQFSVERPDGSNFTLKIRSTKLEDSAMYFCASSSTSGRHNEQFFGPGTRLTVL.

In its sample, this clonotype was seen many times. The V call is TRBV27, the J call TRBJ2-2, with 14 positions matching TRBD2. V dropped 10 bases and J dropped 0; count of bases not matched to a gene: 10. CDR1 MNHEY and CDR2 SMNVEV come from the germline V gene (reference sequence). The CDR3 is 18 residues long. CDR3 in amino acids: CAKTKRLAGGPNTGELFF. CDR3 sequence (DNA): TGTGCCAAAACAAAACGACTAGCGGGAGGGCCGAACACCGGGGAGCTGTTTTTT.

In its sample, this clonotype was seen many times. The chain couples TRBV6-1 to TRBJ2-7; 12 bases are a match to TRBD2. CDR1 and CDR2 from the germline V gene are MNHNS and SASEGT. The CDR3 spans 15 residues. Trimming removed 3 bases from V and 6 bases from J; junction bases left unmatched: 6. CDR3 sequence (DNA): TGTGCCAGCAGTGATAGACTAGCGGGAGCGTCCGAGCAGTACTTC. As protein: CASSDRLAGASEQYF.

The genes are TRBV10-3 and TRBJ2-1; D unclear. The CDR3 is 12 amino acids. Trimming took 6 bases from V and 8 from J, leaving 11 bases between them. CDR1 and CDR2 (germline): ENHRY, SYGVKD. CDR3 sequence (DNA): TGTGCCATCAGCTATAGAGGCGATGAGCAGTTCTTC. This translates into CAISYRGDEQFF.

This clonotype was observed a handful of times. The genes are TRBV15 and TRBJ2-5, with D tentatively TRBD2 (5 bases). There are 17 residues in the CDR3. Germline V lookup: CDR1 LNHNV, CDR2 YYDKDF (reference sequence). V dropped 0 bases and J dropped 1 base, with 15 bases sitting between them. The CDR3 loop reads CATSRDRGANTQETQYF. DNA for the CDR3: TGTGCCACCAGCAGAGATCGGGGAGCGAATACCCAAGAGACCCAGTACTTC. The variable domain in full, completed from reference TRBV15 and TRBJ2-5, reads DAMVIQNPRYQVTQFGKPVTLSCSQTLNHNVMYWYQQKSSQAPKLLFHYYDKDFNNEADTPDNFQSRRPNTSFCFLDIRSPGLGDTAMYLCATSRDRGANTQETQYFGPGTRLLVL.

There are a few counts of this clonotype. The J gene is TRBJ2-3, the V gene TRBV4-2; D might be TRBD2 (6 bases). This CDR3 comprises 14 residues. Germline CDR1 is LGHNA and CDR2 is YNFKEQ. V shed 6 bases and J shed 3 bases, with 13 bases lying between them. The CDR3 bases are TGTGCCAGCAGTCCGACTAGGCTGACAGATACGCAGTATTTT. Its translation is CASSPTRLTDTQYF.

The table lists this clonotype with a few counts. The chain recombines TRBV5-1 with TRBJ2-7; 7 bases are a match to TRBD1. V gave up 4 bases and J gave up 4 bases; unmatched junction bases: 8. The CDR3 is 14 residues long. Per the germline V gene, CDR1 is SGHRS and CDR2 is YFSETQ. The CDR3: CASSALQGSYEQYF. In DNA, the CDR3 is TGCGCCAGCAGCGCACTACAGGGGTCGTACGAGCAGTACTTC.

This chain joins TRBV6-1 and TRBJ1-6; D is ambiguous. The CDR3 contains 13 residues. Germline V gives CDR1 MNHNS, CDR2 SASEGT. V was trimmed by 4 bases and J by 2 bases, leaving 3 bases between them. The CDR3 nucleotides read TGTGCCAGCAGTGCGACCTATAATTCACCCCTCCACTTT. Translation: CASSATYNSPLHF.

As to this clonotype: This may arise from a read error, as a much more abundant clone is one base away. The chain links TRBV2 to TRBJ2-1; D perhaps matches TRBD2 (6 bases). Per the germline V gene, CDR1 is SNHLY and CDR2 is FYNNEI. Between the trimmed V and J ends, which lost 7 bases and 7 bases, there was a span of 20 bases. This CDR3 spans 15 amino acids. CDR3 sequence: CASTSGTSEGNEQFF. In DNA form, the CDR3 reads TGTGCCAGCACCTCCGGGACTTCAGAGGGGAATGAGCAGTTCTTC.

This clonotype was seen ten or more times. The chain links TRBV20-1 to TRBJ2-5; D not resolved. The CDR3 has 15 residues. The V end lost 0 bases, the J end lost 1 base, and 12 bases lay between the germline ends. Germline loops: CDR1 DFQATT, CDR2 SNEGSKA (reference sequence). For the CDR3, the DNA is TGCAGTGCTAGAGAAAGTGGTAAATCCCAAGAGACCCAGTACTTC. Encoded protein: CSARESGKSQETQYF.

In regard to this clonotype: A single base separates this from a much larger clone, so it may be a read error. The conserved phenylalanine or tryptophan normally closing the CDR3 is absent here, so this likely arose from a read error. V is TRBV6-1 and J is TRBJ1-1, with a tentative D call TRBD1 (6 bases). The CDR3 spans 15 residues. V was clipped by 5 bases and J by 2 bases, with 15 bases between them. Looked up from germline, CDR1 is MNHNS and CDR2 is SASEGT. CDR3 in amino acids: CASSHQAGGNTEAFS. The CDR3 nucleotides read TGTGCCAGCAGTCACCAAGCTGGGGGCAACACTGAAGCTTTCTCT.

This clonotype was seen once. Since a much larger clone is just one base distant, this may be a read error. The chain couples TRBV7-9 to TRBJ1-6, with D tentatively TRBD1 (6 bases). With 8 bases removed from V and 10 bases from J, the gap between germline ends came to 12 bases. Germline V CDR1 and CDR2: SEHNR, FQNEAQ (reference sequence). The CDR3 has 12 residues. DNA of the CDR3: TGTGCCAGCCGCAGGGGAGGGTCACCCCTCCACTTT. It specifies CASRRGGSPLHF.

This clonotype was seen at least ten times. V and J are TRBV19 and TRBJ2-1; 7 bases map to TRBD2. V shed 7 bases and J 7 bases; nucleotides not matched to a gene: 10. This CDR3 is 14 amino acids long. Germline V gene data show CDR1 as LNHDA and CDR2 as SQIVND (reference sequence). CDR3 protein: CASKVGGLGNEQFF. As DNA, the CDR3 is TGTGCCAGTAAGGTGGGAGGGTTGGGAAATGAGCAGTTCTTC.

V is TRBV28 and J is TRBJ2-7; TRBD2 is a possible D gene (5 bases). Germline V CDR1 and CDR2: MDHEN, SYDVKM. The CDR3 is 13 residues long. V lost 2 bases to trimming and J lost 3 bases, with 8 bases between them. The CDR3 coding sequence is TGTGCCAGCAGTTTAACTAGATACTACGAGCAGTACTTC. The encoded protein is CASSLTRYYEQYF. Complete variable domain (other parts from reference TRBV28 and TRBJ2-7): DVKVTQSSRYLVKRTGEKVFLECVQDMDHENMFWYRQDPGLGLRLIYFSYDVKMKEKGDIPEGYSVSREKKERFSLILESASTNQTSMYLCASSLTRYYEQYFGPGTRLTVT.

The chain uses TRBV4-1 and TRBJ2-4; TRBD2 matches at 7 bases. CDR3 length: 17 amino acids. The ends lost 1 base at V and 0 bases at J; junction bases unmatched: 6. Per germline, CDR1 MGHRA and CDR2 YSYEKL. CDR3 loop: CASSQVSAGEAKNIQYF. CDR3 bases: TGCGCCAGCAGCCAAGTTTCGGCGGGAGAAGCCAAAAACATTCAGTACTTC.